The present TCR beta chain was sequenced within a study of T cells in Graves' hyperthyroidism and ophthalmopathy. Amplification yielded TCR beta CDR3 regions, with RNA transcripts as the source. Using the HTBI primer set, a first-round RT-PCR was run on the TCR CDR3. TCRdb analysed the multiplex PCR reads with MiXCR anew, one entry per CDR3 protein. This sample has about 600,000 distinct CDR3 sequences, with more than 15% found just once. Study findings and constraints: Stable hyperthyroidism was told apart from ophthalmopathy by a model built on 13 V-J features.

In the ophthalmopathy cohort, Clinical Activity Score was at least 3, NOSPECS grade at least 4, and duration under 3 months. The PBMCs were taken from approximately 11 ml of fresh peripheral blood. V lost 3 bases and J lost 5, with 14 bases in between. CDR1 and CDR2 from the germline V gene are SGHRS and YFSETQ. The CDR3 consists of 14 residues. This clonotype was picked up a small number of times. The target antigen is unknown. The sequenced sample was blood. V and J are TRBV5-1 and TRBJ2-5; a weak D match, TRBD2 (6 bases). This sequence was found in a middle-aged woman with Graves' ophthalmopathy. CDR3 DNA: TGCGCCAGCAGCTCCCTGAGTGGGAGGGAGACCCAGTACTTC. Amino acid sequence: CASSSLSGRETQYF.